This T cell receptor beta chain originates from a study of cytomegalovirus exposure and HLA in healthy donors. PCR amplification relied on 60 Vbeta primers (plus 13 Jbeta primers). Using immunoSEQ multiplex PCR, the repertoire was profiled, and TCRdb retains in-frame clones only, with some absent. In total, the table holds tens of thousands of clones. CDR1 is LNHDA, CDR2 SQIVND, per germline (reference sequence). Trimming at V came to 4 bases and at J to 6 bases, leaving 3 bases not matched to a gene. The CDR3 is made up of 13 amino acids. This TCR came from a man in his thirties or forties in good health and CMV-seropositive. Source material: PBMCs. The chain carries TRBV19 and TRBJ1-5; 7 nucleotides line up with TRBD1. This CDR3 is CASSTAGGQPQHF. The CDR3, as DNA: TGTGCCAGTAGTACGGCAGGGGGTCAGCCCCAGCATTTT.